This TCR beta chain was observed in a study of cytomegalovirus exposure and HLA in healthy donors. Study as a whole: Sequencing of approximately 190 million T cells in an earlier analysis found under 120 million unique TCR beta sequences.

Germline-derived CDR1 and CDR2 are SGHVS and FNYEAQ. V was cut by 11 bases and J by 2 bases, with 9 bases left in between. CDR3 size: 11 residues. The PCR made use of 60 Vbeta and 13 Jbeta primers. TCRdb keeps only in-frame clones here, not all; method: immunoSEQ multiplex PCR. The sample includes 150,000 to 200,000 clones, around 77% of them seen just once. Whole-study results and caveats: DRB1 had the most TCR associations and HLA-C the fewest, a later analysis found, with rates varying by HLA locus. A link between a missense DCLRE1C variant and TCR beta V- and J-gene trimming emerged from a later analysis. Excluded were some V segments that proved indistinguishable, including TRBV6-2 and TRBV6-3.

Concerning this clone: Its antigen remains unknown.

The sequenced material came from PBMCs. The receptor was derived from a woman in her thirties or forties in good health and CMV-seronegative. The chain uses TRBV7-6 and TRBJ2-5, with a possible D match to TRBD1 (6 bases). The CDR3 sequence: CAVGGQETQYF. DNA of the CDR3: TGTGCCGTAGGGGGTCAAGAGACCCAGTACTTC.